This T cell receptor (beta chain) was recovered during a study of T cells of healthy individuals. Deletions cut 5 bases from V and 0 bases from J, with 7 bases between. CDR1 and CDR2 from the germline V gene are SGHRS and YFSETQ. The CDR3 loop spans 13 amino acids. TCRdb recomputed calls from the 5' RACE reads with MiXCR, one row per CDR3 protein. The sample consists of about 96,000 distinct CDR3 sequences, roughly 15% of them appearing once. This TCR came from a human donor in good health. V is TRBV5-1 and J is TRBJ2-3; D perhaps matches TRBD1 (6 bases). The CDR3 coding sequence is TGCGCCAGCAGGAGGGGGAGCACAGATACGCAGTATTTT. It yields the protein CASRRGSTDTQYF.